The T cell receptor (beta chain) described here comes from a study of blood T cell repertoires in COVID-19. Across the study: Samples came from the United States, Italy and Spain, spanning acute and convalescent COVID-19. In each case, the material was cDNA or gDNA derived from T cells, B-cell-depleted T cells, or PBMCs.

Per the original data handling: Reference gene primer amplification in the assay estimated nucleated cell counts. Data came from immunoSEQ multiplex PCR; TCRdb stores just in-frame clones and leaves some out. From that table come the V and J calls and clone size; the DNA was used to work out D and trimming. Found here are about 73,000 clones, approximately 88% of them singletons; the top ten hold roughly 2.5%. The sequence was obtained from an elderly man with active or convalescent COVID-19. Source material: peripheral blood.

Here the CDR3 DNA reads TGTGCCAGCAGCCAAGATGGCAGCCGAGCAGGTCTAAGGGAAAAACTGTTTTTT. Protein: CASSQDGSRAGLREKLFF. The V and J genes are TRBV3-1 (or the pseudogene TRBV3-2) and TRBJ1-4, with no clear D. The CDR3 is 18 amino acids. CDR1 is LGHDT and CDR2 is YNNKEL in the germline V gene (reference sequence). The V end was cut by 0 bases, the J end by 8 bases, with 22 bases between.